The clone carrying this T cell receptor (beta chain) was counted between two and nine times. Its matching antigen is unknown. The data are from a study of metastatic and nonmetastatic thyroid tumors. As for the study in general: Where malignant and benign thyroid patients were concerned, repertoires were compared across blood and tumor or nodule tissue.

V gave up 10 bases and J gave up 9 bases, with 22 bases separating them. The length of the CDR3 is 14 residues. Germline CDR1 reads MDHEN; CDR2 reads SYDVKM. Per the authors' pipeline: Researchers built a distant-metastasis classifier for papillary thyroid cancer that drew on CDR3 differences across clinicopathological groups. MiXCR re-clonotyped the PCR reads for TCRdb. What appears here as the V and J calls and clone size reflects TCRdb's work, not the paper's. The table shows approximately 16,000 clones, with about 13% occurring only once. Patients were all untreated before their thyroid surgery. Findings and limits, study-wide: Benign nodules were reported to have significantly lower TCR beta diversity than malignant thyroid tumors, in blood and tumor.

The sample consisted of blood. This clonotype was obtained from a female donor with papillary thyroid cancer or a benign thyroid nodule (not recorded which). Some clones in this sample may be carry-over from other donors' samples. The chain couples TRBV28 to TRBJ2-1, with a weak D call TRBD2 (5 bases). CDR3 nucleotide sequence: TGTGCCATCAGCCTTGGACTGCGCTTCGGTGAGCAGTTCTTC. Its protein is CAISLGLRFGEQFF.